This paragraph covers one T cell receptor (beta chain) sequence. Whole blood that had not undergone T cell sorting provided the isolated total RNA. This CDR3 region has 14 residues. Germline CDR1 is DFQATT and CDR2 is SNEGSKA (reference sequence). UMIs that included a 6-nucleotide sample barcode were added by template switching, which took place during cDNA synthesis. TCRdb re-called the 5' RACE reads; one entry per CDR3 protein, DNA not given. The sample has a few hundred thousand distinct CDR3 sequences. The sample is drawn from a study of monozygotic twins with inflammatory bowel disease. The genes are TRBV20-1 and TRBJ2-7; no DNA is available, so the TRBD1 call from TCRdb remains unchecked. The sequenced sample was blood. The source is a human donor with ulcerative colitis or Crohn's disease, or a healthy co-twin of an affected twin (not recorded which). The CDR3 region is CSARRDSPIDEQYF.